This T cell receptor beta chain was captured by sequencing in a study of blood T cells in healthy people across ages. Study-wide points: Bulk PBMC profiling left naive and antigen-experienced comparisons inconclusive.

A second PCR, run for about 7 to 12 cycles, used a sample-barcoded 5' primer plus a J-beta primer mix. TCRdb itself ran the 5' RACE reads through MiXCR, one entry per CDR3 protein. Of 700,000 to 1,000,000 distinct CDR3 sequences in the sample, around 45% were seen once. Details on this clonotype: What it binds is not known.

This CDR3 contains 15 residues. The germline V gene has CDR1 SGHVS and CDR2 FNYEAQ. Trimming cost V 5 bases and J 4 bases; bases outside gene matches: 7. The clonotype originates from a man aged 55 to 69 in good health. V gene TRBV7-6 combines with J gene TRBJ2-3; 9 bases are a match to TRBD2. The sequenced sample was blood. The CDR3 is CASSPTSGPADTQYF. The CDR3, as DNA: TGTGCCAGCAGCCCGACTAGCGGTCCGGCAGATACGCAGTATTTT.